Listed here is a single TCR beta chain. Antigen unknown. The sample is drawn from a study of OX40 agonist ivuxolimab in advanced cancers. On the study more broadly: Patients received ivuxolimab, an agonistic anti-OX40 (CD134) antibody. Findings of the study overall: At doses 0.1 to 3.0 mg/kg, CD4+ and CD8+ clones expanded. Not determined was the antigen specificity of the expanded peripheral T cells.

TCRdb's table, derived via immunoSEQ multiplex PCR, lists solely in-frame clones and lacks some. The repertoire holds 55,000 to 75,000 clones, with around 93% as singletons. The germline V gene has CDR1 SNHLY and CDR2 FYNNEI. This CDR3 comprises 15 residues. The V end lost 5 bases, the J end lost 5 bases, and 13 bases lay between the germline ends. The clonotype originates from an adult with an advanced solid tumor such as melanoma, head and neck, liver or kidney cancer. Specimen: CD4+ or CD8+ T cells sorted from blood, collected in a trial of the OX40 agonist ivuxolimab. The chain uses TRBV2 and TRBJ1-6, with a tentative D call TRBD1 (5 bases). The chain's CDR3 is CASSTEGGDNSPLHF. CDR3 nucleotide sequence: TGTGCCAGCAGTACAGAGGGAGGGGATAATTCACCCCTCCACTTT.